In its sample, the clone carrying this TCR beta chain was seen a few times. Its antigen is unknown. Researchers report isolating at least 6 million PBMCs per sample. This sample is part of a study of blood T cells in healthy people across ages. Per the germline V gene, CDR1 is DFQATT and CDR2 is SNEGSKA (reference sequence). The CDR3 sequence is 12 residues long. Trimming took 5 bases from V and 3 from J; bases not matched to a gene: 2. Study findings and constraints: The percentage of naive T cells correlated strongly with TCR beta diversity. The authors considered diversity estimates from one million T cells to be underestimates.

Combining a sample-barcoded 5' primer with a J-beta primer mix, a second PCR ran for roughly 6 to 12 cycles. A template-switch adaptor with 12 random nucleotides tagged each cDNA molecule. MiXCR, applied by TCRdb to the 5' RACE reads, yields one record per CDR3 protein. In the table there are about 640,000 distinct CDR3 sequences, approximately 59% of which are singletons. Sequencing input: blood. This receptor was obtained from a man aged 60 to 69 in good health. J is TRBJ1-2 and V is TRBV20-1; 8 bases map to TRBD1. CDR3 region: CSAQQGDYGYTF. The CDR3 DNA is TGCAGTGCTCAACAGGGGGACTATGGCTACACCTTC.